The 31 T cell receptor beta chains given below trace back to one sample, sequenced in a study of CD8+ T cells in alopecia areata. The treatment: oral pan-JAK inhibitor, 5-10 mg twice daily. Following extraction, RNA underwent reverse transcription to cDNA, which served as the sequencing template. Sequencing used immunoSEQ multiplex PCR; TCRdb keeps in-frame clones, though not all of them. The table records 180,000 or so clones, roughly 64% of them present only once. The sequencing used CD4+ T cells sorted from blood, collected at week 24, from a patient treated with tofacitinib. The receptors stem from a human donor with alopecia areata.

Regarding this clone: The identical CDR3 is also encoded by other nucleotide sequences in the sample. The gene calls are TRBV5-6 and TRBJ1-5; no clear D. There are 14 residues in the CDR3. V lost 2 bases to trimming and J lost 4 bases, with 10 bases between them. Germline CDR1 and CDR2: SGHDT and YYEEEE. CDR3 in amino acids: CASSFLSGNQPQHF. The CDR3 DNA is TGTGCCAGCAGCTTTCTCTCGGGGAATCAGCCCCAGCATTTT. Drawing the rest from reference TRBV5-6 and TRBJ1-5, the complete variable domain is DAGVTQSPTHLIKTRGQQVTLRCSPKSGHDTVSWYQQALGQGPQFIFQYYEEEERQRGNFPDRFSGHQFPNYSSELNVNALLLGDSALYLCASSFLSGNQPQHFGDGTRLSIL.

V gene TRBV29-1 combines with J gene TRBJ2-7, with unresolved D. V dropped 4 bases and J dropped 4 bases, with 11 bases sitting between them. Germline V gene sequence: CDR1 SQVTM, CDR2 ANQGSEA. The CDR3 is 12 residues long. The CDR3 loop is CSVAKDGYEQYF. The CDR3 DNA reads TGCAGCGTTGCAAAGGACGGATACGAGCAGTACTTC.

The chain carries TRBV7-9 and TRBJ2-7; 8 bases match TRBD1. The CDR3 is 12 amino acids. CDR1 and CDR2 (germline): SEHNR, FQNEAQ (reference sequence). Trimming took 4 bases from V and 6 from J; bases not matched to a gene: 2. The DNA of the CDR3 is TGTGCCAGCAGCTGGACAGGGCTCGAGCAGTACTTC. This translates into CASSWTGLEQYF.

The chain links TRBV10-3 to TRBJ2-5; D gene ambiguous. The germline V gene has CDR1 ENHRY and CDR2 SYGVKD. Trimming stripped 8 bases from V and 2 bases from J, with 12 bases between. This CDR3 comprises 13 residues. This CDR3 is CAIGLGPQETQYF. CDR3 sequence (DNA): TGTGCCATCGGCCTCGGGCCACAAGAGACCCAGTACTTC.

The rearrangement joins TRBV7-3 to TRBJ2-3; TRBD2 aligns across 7 bases. The CDR3 totals 15 residues. The J segment lost 0 bases and the V segment lost 4 bases, leaving 4 bases of the junction unmatched. Looked up from germline, CDR1 is SGHTA and CDR2 is FQGTGA. CDR3 in DNA: TGTGCCAGCAGCTCTCAGCGGGGAAGCACAGATACGCAGTATTTT. Translating it yields CASSSQRGSTDTQYF.

In its sample, this clone was seen once. The rearrangement joins TRBV5-1 to TRBJ2-7, with D possibly matching TRBD1 (5 bases). V lost 2 bases and J 5 bases, leaving 14 bases between the germline ends. Per the germline V gene, CDR1 is SGHRS and CDR2 is YFSETQ. The CDR3 runs 14 residues. CDR3 nucleotides: TGCGCCAGCAGCTTAACCCAGGGCAAGGACGAGCAGTACTTC. It yields the protein CASSLTQGKDEQYF. Combining the CDR3 with reference TRBV5-1 and TRBJ2-7 gives the whole variable domain KAGVTQTPRYLIKTRGQQVTLSCSPISGHRSVSWYQQTPGQGLQFLFEYFSETQRNKGNFPGRFSGRQFSNSRSEMNVSTLELGDSALYLCASSLTQGKDEQYFGPGTRLTVT.

This clone was seen a handful of times. This chain links TRBV7-2 with TRBJ1-2; D ambiguous. Trimming left V 4 bases short and J 1 base short, with 4 bases between. Germline CDR1 reads SGHTA; CDR2 reads FQGNSA. The CDR3 covers 12 residues. The CDR3 bases are TGTGCCAGCAGCTCTCGTAACTATGGCTACACCTTC. Protein: CASSSRNYGYTF. The whole variable domain, filled in from reference TRBV7-2 and TRBJ1-2, reads GAGVSQSPSNKVTEKGKDVELRCDPISGHTALYWYRQSLGQGLEFLIYFQGNSAPDKSGLPSDRFSAERTGGSVSTLTIQRTQQEDSAVYLCASSSRNYGYTFGSGTRLTVV.

The chain links TRBV25-1 to TRBJ2-1; 12 bases map to TRBD2. The CDR3 runs to 16 residues. The germline gives CDR1 MGHDK, CDR2 SYGVNS. The trim removed 3 bases at V and 8 bases at J, leaving 8 bases unmatched. The CDR3 region has the DNA TGTGCCAGCAGTGATCCGACTAGCGGGAGTTCCTATGAGCAGTTCTTC. It encodes CASSDPTSGSSYEQFF.

The V call is TRBV7-2, the J call TRBJ2-7, with a tentative D call TRBD2 (6 bases). Trimming stripped 3 bases from V and 5 bases from J, with 20 bases between. CDR1 and CDR2 (germline): SGHTA, FQGNSA. The CDR3 has 16 amino acids. In DNA, the CDR3 is TGTGCCAGCAGCTTCCCGGGACTCCAACTCCCGGACGAGCAGTACTTC. This encodes CASSFPGLQLPDEQYF.

The chain combines TRBV18 with TRBJ2-1; no clear D. Deletions cut 1 base from V and 4 bases from J, with 5 bases between. This CDR3 has 13 amino acids. Looked up from germline, CDR1 is KGHSH and CDR2 is LQKENI. CDR3 DNA sequence: TGTGCCAGCTCACCACAGGGTTACAATGAGCAGTTCTTC. Translation gives CASSPQGYNEQFF.

The V call is TRBV11-2, the J call TRBJ1-6; D uncertain. This CDR3 has 14 amino acids. The V gene's germline CDR1 is SGHAT and CDR2 FQNNGV. V lost 3 bases and J lost 9, with 12 bases in between. CDR3 nucleotides: TGTGCCAGCAGCTTCTGGGAGACGACTTCACCCCTCCACTTT. Translated: CASSFWETTSPLHF.

This clone showed up just a few times. The V call is TRBV10-3, the J call TRBJ2-1, with 14 bases aligning to TRBD2. Trimming cost V 8 bases and J 7 bases; bases outside gene matches: 4. This CDR3 region has 14 residues. Germline assignment: CDR1 ENHRY and CDR2 SYGVKD. CDR3 sequence: CAIAGTSGSNEQFF. CDR3 bases: TGTGCCATCGCCGGGACTAGCGGGAGTAATGAGCAGTTCTTC.

The CDR3 nucleotides are TGTGCCAGCTCCTCCTCAGGGAGCCCTTATAATTCACCCCTCCACTTT. Encoded protein: CASSSSGSPYNSPLHF. J is TRBJ1-6 and V is TRBV27; weak D call: TRBD1 (5 bases). The CDR3 is 16 amino acids. Trimming removed 8 bases from V and 4 bases from J, with 18 bases in between. Germline V lookup: CDR1 MNHEY, CDR2 SMNVEV (reference sequence).

The chain couples TRBV10-3 to TRBJ1-2, with D uncertain. The V gene's germline CDR1 is ENHRY and CDR2 SYGVKD. V was cut by 3 bases and J by 6 bases, with 17 bases left in between. CDR3 length: 15 amino acids. The CDR3, as DNA: TGTGCCATCAGTGACTATAACTCGGACCAAGATGGCTACACCTTC. Its translation is CAISDYNSDQDGYTF.

Here the CDR3 reads CASSSTGVTDTQYF. CDR3 in DNA: TGTGCCAGCAGCTCAACGGGGGTGACCGATACGCAGTATTTT. V gene TRBV7-3 combines with J gene TRBJ2-3; perhaps TRBD2 as D (6 bases). V was pared by 4 bases and J by 6 bases, with 14 bases between. This CDR3 region has 14 residues. Germline V gene sequence: CDR1 SGHTA, CDR2 FQGTGA.

This clone was seen more than once but under ten times. The chain recombines TRBV5-6 with TRBJ1-2; perhaps TRBD1 as D (5 bases). CDR1 and CDR2 from the germline V gene are SGHDT and YYEEEE. V was cut by 2 bases and J by 2 bases, with 7 bases left in between. This CDR3 has 13 residues. The CDR3 protein is CASSFRQNYGYTF. In DNA form, the CDR3 reads TGTGCCAGCAGCTTTAGACAGAACTATGGCTACACCTTC.

The rearrangement links TRBV7-2 to TRBJ2-2; 9 bases line up with TRBD1. Germline-derived CDR1 and CDR2 are SGHTA and FQGNSA. The J segment lost 5 bases and the V segment lost 6 bases, leaving 7 bases of the junction unmatched. The CDR3 totals 15 residues. As DNA, the CDR3 is TGTGCCAGCAGACTACAGGGGGCGTATACCGGGGAGCTGTTTTTT. This encodes CASRLQGAYTGELFF.

The CDR3 bases are TGTGCCAGCCACCAAGAGACCCAGTACTTC. Translation gives CASHQETQYF. The V and J genes are TRBV2 and TRBJ2-5; no firm D call. V was shortened by 8 bases and J by 0 bases, with 1 base between the two germline ends. Germline CDR1 reads SNHLY; CDR2 reads FYNNEI. CDR3 length equals 10 residues.

This clone was seen a handful of times. This sequence joins TRBV4-2 and TRBJ1-1, with 7 nucleotides matching TRBD1. CDR1 and CDR2 (germline): LGHNA, YNFKEQ. V was clipped by 0 bases and J by 8 bases; unmatched bases: 3. The CDR3 is made up of 13 amino acids. The DNA for the CDR3 is TGTGCCAGCAGCCAAGATATAGGGGGCGAAGCTTTCTTT. Residues: CASSQDIGGEAFF.

The chain joins TRBV9 to TRBJ2-2; D unresolved. This CDR3 comprises 14 residues. Trimming pared 0 bases from V and 6 bases from J, leaving 9 bases between. Germline V lookup: CDR1 SGDLS, CDR2 YYNGEE. CDR3 amino acids: CASSVVKGPGELFF. CDR3 DNA sequence: TGTGCCAGCAGCGTAGTAAAAGGGCCCGGGGAGCTGTTTTTT.

The chain employs TRBV5-6 and TRBJ1-2; TRBD1 matches at 7 bases. V gave up 4 bases and J gave up 3 bases; unmatched junction bases: 3. Germline loops: CDR1 SGHDT, CDR2 YYEEEE. The CDR3 length is 13 residues. CDR3 loop: CASSAGTDYGYTF. The DNA for the CDR3 is TGTGCCAGCAGCGCCGGGACAGACTATGGCTACACCTTC.

This clone has only a few counts. The chain is built from TRBV11-2 and TRBJ2-2; 8 bases fit TRBD1. Germline CDR1 is SGHAT and CDR2 is FQNNGV. The V and J ends lost 4 bases and 7 bases, in that order; junction bases with no gene match: 8. This CDR3 contains 15 residues. CDR3: CASSSRQGASGELFF. The CDR3 nucleotides are TGTGCCAGCAGCTCACGCCAGGGGGCTAGCGGGGAGCTGTTTTTT.

J is TRBJ2-7 and V is TRBV5-1; TRBD2 might be the D (5 bases). Trimming left V 3 bases short and J 2 bases short, with 12 bases between. The germline V gene has CDR1 SGHRS and CDR2 YFSETQ. This CDR3 has 14 residues. The CDR3 spells CASSSRGITYEQYF. The CDR3 DNA reads TGCGCCAGCAGCTCGCGAGGGATTACCTACGAGCAGTACTTC. The variable domain in full, completed from reference TRBV5-1 and TRBJ2-7, reads KAGVTQTPRYLIKTRGQQVTLSCSPISGHRSVSWYQQTPGQGLQFLFEYFSETQRNKGNFPGRFSGRQFSNSRSEMNVSTLELGDSALYLCASSSRGITYEQYFGPGTRLTVT.

This clone was seen only a few times. The chain is built from TRBV7-6 and TRBJ2-7; 10 bases map to TRBD2. V was clipped by 4 bases and J by 8 bases; unmatched bases: 11. The CDR3 covers 15 residues. Per germline, CDR1 SGHVS and CDR2 FNYEAQ. CDR3 sequence reads: CASSSTSGAVRKQYF. The CDR3 DNA is TGTGCCAGCAGCTCAACTAGCGGGGCAGTAAGGAAGCAGTACTTC.

V gene TRBV5-4 combines with J gene TRBJ2-5; a weak D match, TRBD2 (6 bases). V shed 2 bases and J shed 2 bases, with 13 bases lying between them. The germline V gene has CDR1 SGHNT and CDR2 YYREEE (reference sequence). The CDR3 spans 15 residues. The CDR3 nucleotides are TGTGCCAGCAGCTTTGCTAGGCGGGGACAAGAGACCCAGTACTTC. Translating it yields CASSFARRGQETQYF.

The chain uses TRBV23-1 and TRBJ2-7; TRBD2 matches at 7 bases. TRBV23-1 is given ORF status, its function remaining uncertain. The CDR3 covers 16 residues. V lost 3 bases, J lost 1 base, and 9 bases stayed unmatched. The CDR3 DNA is TGCGCCAGCAGTCATAGACTAGCAGAAGAATCCTACGAGCAGTACTTC. Residues: CASSHRLAEESYEQYF.

This chain joins TRBV29-1 and TRBJ1-4; no clear D. This CDR3 has 10 residues. Germline V gene data show CDR1 as SQVTM and CDR2 as ANQGSEA. Trimming pared 6 bases from V and 7 bases from J, leaving 6 bases between. The CDR3 is CSVGGEKLFF. CDR3 sequence (DNA): TGCAGCGTAGGAGGTGAAAAACTGTTTTTT.

The genes are TRBV2 and TRBJ2-1, with TRBD1 matching 7 bases. The CDR3 contains 15 residues. CDR1 SNHLY and CDR2 FYNNEI come from the germline V gene. V shed 6 bases, J shed 4 bases, and the junction held 9 bases outside the gene matches. The CDR3 here is CASRDGTVSYNEQFF. DNA of the CDR3: TGTGCCAGCAGGGACGGGACAGTTTCGTACAATGAGCAGTTCTTC. The entire variable domain, with the rest obtained from reference TRBV2 and TRBJ2-1, is as follows: EPEVTQTPSHQVTQMGQEVILRCVPISNHLYFYWYRQILGQKVEFLVSFYNNEISEKSEIFDDQFSVERPDGSNFTLKIRSTKLEDSAMYFCASRDGTVSYNEQFFGPGTRLTVL.

This rearrangement joins TRBV5-1 to TRBJ2-5; unclear D gene. Trimming removed 1 base from V and 5 bases from J, with 12 bases in between. CDR3 size: 14 residues. Per the germline V gene, CDR1 is SGHRS and CDR2 is YFSETQ. The CDR3 spells CASSLTMLWETQYF. The CDR3 DNA follows: TGCGCCAGCAGCTTGACCATGTTGTGGGAGACCCAGTACTTC.

This chain uses TRBV19 with TRBJ2-7, with TRBD1 matching 9 bases. V lost 5 bases and J lost 0; bases outside the gene matches: 5. Germline loops: CDR1 LNHDA, CDR2 SQIVND (reference sequence). The CDR3 length is 15 residues. CDR3 sequence (DNA): TGTGCCAGTAGTGGGCTGGGACAGGGCTCCTACGAGCAGTACTTC. Amino acids: CASSGLGQGSYEQYF.

The gene calls are TRBV29-1 and TRBJ2-1, with D perhaps matching TRBD1 or TRBD2 (5 bases each). The CDR3 sequence is 14 residues long. The germline V gene encodes CDR1 SQVTM and CDR2 ANQGSEA. V was cut by 0 bases and J by 3 bases, with 9 bases left in between. The CDR3 spells CSVEEAGSYNEQFF. CDR3 DNA: TGCAGCGTTGAAGAGGCAGGGAGCTACAATGAGCAGTTCTTC.